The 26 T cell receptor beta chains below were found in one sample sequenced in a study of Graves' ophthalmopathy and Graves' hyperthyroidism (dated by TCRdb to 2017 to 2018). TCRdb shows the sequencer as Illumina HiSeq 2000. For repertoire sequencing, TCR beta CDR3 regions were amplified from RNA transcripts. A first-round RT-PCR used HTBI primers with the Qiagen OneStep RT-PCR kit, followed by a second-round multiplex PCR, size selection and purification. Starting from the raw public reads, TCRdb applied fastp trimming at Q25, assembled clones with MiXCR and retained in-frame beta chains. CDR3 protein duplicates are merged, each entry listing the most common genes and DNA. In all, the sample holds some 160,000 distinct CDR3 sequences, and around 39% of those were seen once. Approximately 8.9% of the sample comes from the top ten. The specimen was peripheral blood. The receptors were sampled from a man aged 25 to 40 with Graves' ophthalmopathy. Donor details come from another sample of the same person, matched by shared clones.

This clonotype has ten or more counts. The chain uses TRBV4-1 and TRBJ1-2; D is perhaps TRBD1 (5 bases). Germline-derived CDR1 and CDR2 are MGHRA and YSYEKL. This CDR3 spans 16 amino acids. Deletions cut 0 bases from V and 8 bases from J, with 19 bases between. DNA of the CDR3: TGCGCCAGCAGCCAAGATGACTCCCCCAGATCAGGGGGCTACACCTTC. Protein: CASSQDDSPRSGGYTF.

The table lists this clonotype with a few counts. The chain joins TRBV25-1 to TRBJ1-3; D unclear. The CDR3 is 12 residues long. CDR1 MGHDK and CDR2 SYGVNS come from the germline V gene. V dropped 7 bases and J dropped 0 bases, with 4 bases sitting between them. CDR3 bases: TGTGCCAGCATAAGCTCTGGAAACACCATATATTTT. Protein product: CASISSGNTIYF.

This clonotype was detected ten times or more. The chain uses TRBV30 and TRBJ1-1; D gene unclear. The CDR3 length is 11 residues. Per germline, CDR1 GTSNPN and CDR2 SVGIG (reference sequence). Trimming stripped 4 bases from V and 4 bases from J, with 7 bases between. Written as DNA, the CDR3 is TGTGCCTGGATAGTGAGCACTGAAGCTTTCTTT. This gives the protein CAWIVSTEAFF.

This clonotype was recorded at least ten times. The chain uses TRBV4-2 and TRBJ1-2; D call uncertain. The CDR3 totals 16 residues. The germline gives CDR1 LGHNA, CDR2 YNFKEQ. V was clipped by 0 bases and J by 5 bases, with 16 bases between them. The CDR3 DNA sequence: TGTGCCAGCAGCCAAGACACGACCGGGTCGATATATGGCTACACCTTC. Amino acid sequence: CASSQDTTGSIYGYTF.

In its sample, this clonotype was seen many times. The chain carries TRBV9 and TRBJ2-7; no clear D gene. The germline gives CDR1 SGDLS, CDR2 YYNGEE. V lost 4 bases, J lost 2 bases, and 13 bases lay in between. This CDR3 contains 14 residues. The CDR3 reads CASSPGGYPYEQYF. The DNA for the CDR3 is TGTGCCAGCAGCCCAGGTGGCTACCCCTACGAGCAGTACTTC.

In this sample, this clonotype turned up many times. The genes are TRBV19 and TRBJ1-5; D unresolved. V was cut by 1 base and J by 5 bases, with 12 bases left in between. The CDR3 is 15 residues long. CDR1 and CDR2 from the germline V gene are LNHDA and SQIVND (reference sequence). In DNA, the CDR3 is TGTGCCAGTAGTATAGGTAGGACTGGAGATCAGCCCCAGCATTTT. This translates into CASSIGRTGDQPQHF. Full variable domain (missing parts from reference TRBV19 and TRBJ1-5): DGGITQSPKYLFRKEGQNVTLSCEQNLNHDAMYWYRQDPGQGLRLIYYSQIVNDFQKGDIAEGYSVSREKKESFPLTVTSAQKNPTAFYLCASSIGRTGDQPQHFGDGTRLSIL.

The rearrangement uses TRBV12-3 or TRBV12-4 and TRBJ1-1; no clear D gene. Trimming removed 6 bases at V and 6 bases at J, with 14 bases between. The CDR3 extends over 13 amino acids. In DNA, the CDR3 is TGTGCCAGCAGCCGGACTTTGGGCCCTGAAGCTTTCTTT. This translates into CASSRTLGPEAFF.

The CDR3 here is CASRVQVSGYEQYF. The CDR3 DNA reads as TGTGCCAGCAGGGTACAGGTATCGGGCTACGAGCAGTACTTC. V and J are TRBV6-1 and TRBJ2-7; the D gene is possibly TRBD1 (5 bases). Germline V gene data show CDR1 as MNHNS and CDR2 as SASEGT. The CDR3 runs to 14 residues. Trimming removed 6 bases from V and 3 bases from J, with 15 bases in between.

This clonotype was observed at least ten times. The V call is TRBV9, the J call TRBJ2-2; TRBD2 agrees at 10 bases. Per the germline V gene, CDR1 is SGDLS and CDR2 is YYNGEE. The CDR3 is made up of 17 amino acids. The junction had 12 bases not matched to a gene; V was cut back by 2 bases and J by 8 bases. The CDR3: CASSVSSASGSLGELFF. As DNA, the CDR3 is TGTGCCAGCAGCGTGAGTTCGGCTAGCGGGAGTCTGGGGGAGCTGTTTTTT. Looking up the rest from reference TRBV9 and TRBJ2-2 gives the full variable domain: DSGVTQTPKHLITATGQRVTLRCSPRSGDLSVYWYQQSLDQGLQFLIQYYNGEERAKGNILERFSAQQFPDLHSELNLSSLELGDSALYFCASSVSSASGSLGELFFGEGSRLTVL.

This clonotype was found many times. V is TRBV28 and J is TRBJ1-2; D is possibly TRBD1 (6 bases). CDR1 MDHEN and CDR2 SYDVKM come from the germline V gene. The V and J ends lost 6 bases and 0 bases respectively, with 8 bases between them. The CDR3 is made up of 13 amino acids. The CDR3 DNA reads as TGTGCCAGCAGCGACAGGTCTAACTATGGCTACACCTTC. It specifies CASSDRSNYGYTF.

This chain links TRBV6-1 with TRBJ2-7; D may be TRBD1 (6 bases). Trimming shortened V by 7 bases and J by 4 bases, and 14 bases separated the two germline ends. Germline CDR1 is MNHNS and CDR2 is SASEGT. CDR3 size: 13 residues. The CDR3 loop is CASKKQGVYEQYF. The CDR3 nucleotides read TGTGCCAGCAAGAAACAGGGTGTTTACGAGCAGTACTTC.

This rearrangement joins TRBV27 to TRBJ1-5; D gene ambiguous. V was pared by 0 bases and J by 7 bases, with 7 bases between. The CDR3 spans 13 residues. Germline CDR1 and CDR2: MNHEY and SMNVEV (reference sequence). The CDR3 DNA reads TGTGCCAGCAGTTTATCGATCGGACAGCCCCAGCATTTT. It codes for CASSLSIGQPQHF.

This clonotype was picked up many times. The CDR3 here is CATSDSTGRPAETQYF. The DNA for the CDR3 is TGTGCCACCAGTGACAGTACGGGACGACCCGCAGAGACCCAGTACTTC. The rearrangement joins TRBV24-1 to TRBJ2-5; possibly TRBD1 or TRBD2 for D (5 bases each). CDR3 size: 16 residues. V was cut by 4 bases and J by 4 bases, with 18 bases left in between. Germline CDR1 is KGHDR and CDR2 is SFDVKD.

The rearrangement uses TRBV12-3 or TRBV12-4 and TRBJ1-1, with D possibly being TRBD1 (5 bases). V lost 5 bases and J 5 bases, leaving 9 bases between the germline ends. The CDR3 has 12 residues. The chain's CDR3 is CASSTRGTEAFF. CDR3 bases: TGTGCCAGCAGTACCCGGGGGACTGAAGCTTTCTTT.

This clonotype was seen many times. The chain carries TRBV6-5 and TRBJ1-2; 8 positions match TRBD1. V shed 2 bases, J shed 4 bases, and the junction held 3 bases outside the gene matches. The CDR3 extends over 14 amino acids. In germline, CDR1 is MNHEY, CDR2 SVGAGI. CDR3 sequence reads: CASSYSQGAYGYTF. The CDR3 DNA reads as TGTGCCAGCAGTTACAGCCAGGGGGCCTATGGCTACACCTTC.

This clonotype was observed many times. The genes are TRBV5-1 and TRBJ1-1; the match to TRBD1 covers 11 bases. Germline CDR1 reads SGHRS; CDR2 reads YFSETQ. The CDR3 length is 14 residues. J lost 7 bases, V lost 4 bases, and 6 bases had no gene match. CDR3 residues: CASSTGQGAFEAFF. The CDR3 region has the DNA TGCGCCAGCAGCACAGGACAGGGGGCTTTTGAAGCTTTCTTT. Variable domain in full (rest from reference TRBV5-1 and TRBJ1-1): KAGVTQTPRYLIKTRGQQVTLSCSPISGHRSVSWYQQTPGQGLQFLFEYFSETQRNKGNFPGRFSGRQFSNSRSEMNVSTLELGDSALYLCASSTGQGAFEAFFGQGTRLTVV.

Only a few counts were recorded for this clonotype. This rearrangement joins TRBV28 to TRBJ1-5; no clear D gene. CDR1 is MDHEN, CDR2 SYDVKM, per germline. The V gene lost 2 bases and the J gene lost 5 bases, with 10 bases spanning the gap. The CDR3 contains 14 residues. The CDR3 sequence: CASSLAGRDQPQHF. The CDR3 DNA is TGTGCCAGCAGTTTAGCGGGGAGGGATCAGCCCCAGCATTTT. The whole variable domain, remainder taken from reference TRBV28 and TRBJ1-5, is DVKVTQSSRYLVKRTGEKVFLECVQDMDHENMFWYRQDPGLGLRLIYFSYDVKMKEKGDIPEGYSVSREKKERFSLILESASTNQTSMYLCASSLAGRDQPQHFGDGTRLSIL.

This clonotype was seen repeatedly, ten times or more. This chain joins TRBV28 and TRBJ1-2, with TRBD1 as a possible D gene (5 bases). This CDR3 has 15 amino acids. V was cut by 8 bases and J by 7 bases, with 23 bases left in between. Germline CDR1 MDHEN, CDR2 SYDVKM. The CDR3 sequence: CASSQPGLGVFGYTF. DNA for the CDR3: TGTGCCAGCTCGCAGCCGGGACTAGGAGTATTTGGCTACACCTTC.

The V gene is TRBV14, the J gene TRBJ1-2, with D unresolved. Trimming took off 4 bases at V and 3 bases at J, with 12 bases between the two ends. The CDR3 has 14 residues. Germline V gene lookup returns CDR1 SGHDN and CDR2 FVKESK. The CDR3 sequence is CASSPSTQYYGYTF. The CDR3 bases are TGTGCCAGCAGCCCTTCCACACAATACTATGGCTACACCTTC.

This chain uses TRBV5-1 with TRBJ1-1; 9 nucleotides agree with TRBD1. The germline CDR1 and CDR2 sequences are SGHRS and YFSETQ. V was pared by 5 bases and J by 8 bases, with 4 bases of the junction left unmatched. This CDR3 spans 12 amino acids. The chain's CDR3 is CASSKGQGEAFF. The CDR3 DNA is TGCGCCAGCAGTAAGGGACAGGGAGAAGCTTTCTTT.

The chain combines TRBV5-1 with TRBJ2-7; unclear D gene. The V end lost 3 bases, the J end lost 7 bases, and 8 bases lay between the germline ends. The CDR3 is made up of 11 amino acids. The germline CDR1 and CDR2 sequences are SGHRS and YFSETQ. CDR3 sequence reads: CASSWGEEQYF. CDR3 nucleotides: TGCGCCAGCAGCTGGGGTGAGGAGCAGTACTTC.

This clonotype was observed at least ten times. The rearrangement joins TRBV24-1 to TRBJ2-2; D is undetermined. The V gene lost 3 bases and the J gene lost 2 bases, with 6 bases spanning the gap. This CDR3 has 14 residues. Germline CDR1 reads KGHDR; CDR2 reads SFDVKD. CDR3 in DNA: TGTGCCACCAGTGATCCCGACAACACCGGGGAGCTGTTTTTT. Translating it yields CATSDPDNTGELFF.

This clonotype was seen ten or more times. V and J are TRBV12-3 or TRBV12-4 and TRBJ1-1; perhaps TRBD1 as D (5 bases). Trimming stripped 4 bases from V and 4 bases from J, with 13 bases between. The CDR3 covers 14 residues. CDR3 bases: TGTGCCAGCAGTTCCCCCCAGGGTACCACTGAAGCTTTCTTT. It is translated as CASSSPQGTTEAFF.

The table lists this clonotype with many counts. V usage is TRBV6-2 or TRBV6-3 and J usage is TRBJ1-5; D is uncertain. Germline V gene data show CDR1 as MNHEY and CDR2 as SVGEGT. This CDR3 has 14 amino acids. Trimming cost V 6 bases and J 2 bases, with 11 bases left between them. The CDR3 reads CASSPTLGNQPQHF. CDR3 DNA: TGTGCCAGCAGCCCTACACTGGGCAATCAGCCCCAGCATTTT.

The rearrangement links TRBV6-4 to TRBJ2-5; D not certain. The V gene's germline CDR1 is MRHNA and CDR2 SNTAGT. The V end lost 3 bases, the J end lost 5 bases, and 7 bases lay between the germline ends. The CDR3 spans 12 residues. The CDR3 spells CASSEVGETQYF. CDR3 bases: TGTGCCAGCAGTGAGGTGGGGGAGACCCAGTACTTC.

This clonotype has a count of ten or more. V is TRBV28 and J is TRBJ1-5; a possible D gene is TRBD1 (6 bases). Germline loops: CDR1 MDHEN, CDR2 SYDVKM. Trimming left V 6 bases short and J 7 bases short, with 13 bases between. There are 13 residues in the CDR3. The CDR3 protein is CASSEQGGQPQHF. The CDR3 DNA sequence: TGTGCCAGCAGCGAACAGGGAGGACAGCCCCAGCATTTT.